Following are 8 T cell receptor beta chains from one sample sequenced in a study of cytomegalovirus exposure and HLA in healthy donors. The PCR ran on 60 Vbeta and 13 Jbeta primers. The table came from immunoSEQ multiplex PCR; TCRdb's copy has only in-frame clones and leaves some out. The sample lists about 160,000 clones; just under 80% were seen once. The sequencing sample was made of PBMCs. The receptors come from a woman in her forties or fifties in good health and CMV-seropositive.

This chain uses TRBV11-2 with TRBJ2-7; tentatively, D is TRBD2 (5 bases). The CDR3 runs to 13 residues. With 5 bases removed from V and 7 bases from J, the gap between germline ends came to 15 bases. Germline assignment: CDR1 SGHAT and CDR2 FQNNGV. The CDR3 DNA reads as TGTGCCAGCAGCGCAGGAGGCGGCGGGGAGCAGTACTTC. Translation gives CASSAGGGGEQYF. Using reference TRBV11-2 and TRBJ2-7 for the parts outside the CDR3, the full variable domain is EAGVAQSPRYKIIEKRQSVAFWCNPISGHATLYWYQQILGQGPKLLIQFQNNGVVDDSQLPKDRFSAERLKGVDSTLKIQPAKLEDSAVYLCASSAGGGGEQYFGPGTRLTVT.

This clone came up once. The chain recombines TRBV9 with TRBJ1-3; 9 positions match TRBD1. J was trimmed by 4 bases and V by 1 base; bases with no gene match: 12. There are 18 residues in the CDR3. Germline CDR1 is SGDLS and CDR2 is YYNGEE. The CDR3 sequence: CASSVTGGAGTVGNTIYF. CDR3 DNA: TGTGCCAGCAGCGTAACAGGGGGCGCGGGAACGGTGGGAAACACCATATATTTT.

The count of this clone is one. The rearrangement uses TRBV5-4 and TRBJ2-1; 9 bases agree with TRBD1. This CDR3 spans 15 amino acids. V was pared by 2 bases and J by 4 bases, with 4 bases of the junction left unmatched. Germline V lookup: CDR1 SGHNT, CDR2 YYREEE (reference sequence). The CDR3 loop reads CASSLPGQGYNEQFF. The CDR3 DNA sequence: TGTGCCAGCAGCTTACCGGGACAGGGTTACAATGAGCAGTTCTTC.

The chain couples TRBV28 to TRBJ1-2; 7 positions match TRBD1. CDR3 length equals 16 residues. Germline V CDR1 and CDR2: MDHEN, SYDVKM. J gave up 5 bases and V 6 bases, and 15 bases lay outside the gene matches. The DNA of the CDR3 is TGTGCCAGCAGCGGGCCAGAAGGGGGCCGTAGGTATGGCTACACCTTC. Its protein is CASSGPEGGRRYGYTF.

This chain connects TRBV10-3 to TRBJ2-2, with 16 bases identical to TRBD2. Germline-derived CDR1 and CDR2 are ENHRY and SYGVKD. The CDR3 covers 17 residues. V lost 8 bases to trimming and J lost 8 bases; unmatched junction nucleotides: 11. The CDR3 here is CAISGLAGGSEVGELFF. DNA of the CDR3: TGTGCCATCTCGGGACTAGCGGGAGGGTCCGAAGTGGGGGAGCTGTTTTTT.

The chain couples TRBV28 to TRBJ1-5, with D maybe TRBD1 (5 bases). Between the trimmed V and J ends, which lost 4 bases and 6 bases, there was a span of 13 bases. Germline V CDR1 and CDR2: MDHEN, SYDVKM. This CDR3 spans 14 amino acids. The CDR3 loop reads CASSSKGFGQPQHF. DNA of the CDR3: TGTGCCAGCAGTTCTAAGGGGTTCGGTCAGCCCCAGCATTTT.

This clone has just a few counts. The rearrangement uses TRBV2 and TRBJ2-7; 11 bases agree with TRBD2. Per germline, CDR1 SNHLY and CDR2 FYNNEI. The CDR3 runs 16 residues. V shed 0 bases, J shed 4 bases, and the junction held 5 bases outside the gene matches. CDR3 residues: CASSEATSGVDYEQYF. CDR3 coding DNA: TGTGCCAGCAGTGAAGCGACTAGCGGGGTTGATTACGAGCAGTACTTC.

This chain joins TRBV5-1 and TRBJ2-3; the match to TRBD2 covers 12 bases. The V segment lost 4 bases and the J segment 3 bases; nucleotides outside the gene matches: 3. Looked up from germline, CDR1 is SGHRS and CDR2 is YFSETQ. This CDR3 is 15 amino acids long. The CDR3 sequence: CASSPSGGATDTQYF. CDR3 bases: TGCGCCAGCAGCCCTAGCGGGGGGGCGACAGATACGCAGTATTTT.